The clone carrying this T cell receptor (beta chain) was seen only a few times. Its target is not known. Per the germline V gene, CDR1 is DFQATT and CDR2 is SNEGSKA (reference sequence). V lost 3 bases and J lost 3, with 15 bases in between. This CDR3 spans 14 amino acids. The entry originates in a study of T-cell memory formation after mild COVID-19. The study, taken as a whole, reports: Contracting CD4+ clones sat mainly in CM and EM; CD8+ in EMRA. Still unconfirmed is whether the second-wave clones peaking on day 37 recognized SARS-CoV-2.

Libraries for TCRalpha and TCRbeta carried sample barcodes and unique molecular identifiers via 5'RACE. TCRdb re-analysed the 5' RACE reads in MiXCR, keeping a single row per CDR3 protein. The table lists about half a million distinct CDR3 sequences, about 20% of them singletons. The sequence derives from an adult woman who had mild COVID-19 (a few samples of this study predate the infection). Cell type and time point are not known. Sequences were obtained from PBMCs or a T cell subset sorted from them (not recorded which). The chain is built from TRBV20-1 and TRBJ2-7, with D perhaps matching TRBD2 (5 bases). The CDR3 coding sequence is TGCAGTGCTAGGGTCCTGGCGGGTAGCTACGAGCAGTACTTC. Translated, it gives CSARVLAGSYEQYF.